This entry lists 16 T cell receptor beta chains sequenced from one sample in a study of blood T cells in healthy people across ages. The second PCR ran about 7 to 12 cycles with a sample-barcoded 5' primer and J-beta primers. One entry per CDR3 protein, called by TCRdb with MiXCR from the 5' RACE reads. The sample has over 1,500,000 distinct CDR3 sequences, around half seen once. Sequencing was done on a sample of blood. The origin of the receptors is a woman aged 40 to 50 in good health.

This clonotype was found a few times. The chain uses TRBV7-2 and TRBJ1-2, with D perhaps TRBD1 (6 bases). V gave up 6 bases and J gave up 3 bases, with 11 bases separating them. Germline V gene lookup returns CDR1 SGHTA and CDR2 FQGNSA. This CDR3 spans 13 amino acids. In nucleotides, the CDR3 is TGTGCCAGCAGTTATCAGGGGTACTATGGCTACACCTTC. Encoded protein: CASSYQGYYGYTF.

This clonotype has more than one count but fewer than ten. The CDR3 DNA reads as TGTGCCAGCAGTTCCCGGACAGGGGGCGTCGGTACAGATACGCAGTATTTT. Its protein is CASSSRTGGVGTDTQYF. The chain uses TRBV12-3 or TRBV12-4 and TRBJ2-3; 11 bases are a match to TRBD1. This CDR3 is built from 17 residues. V was clipped by 4 bases and J by 3 bases; unmatched bases: 9.

This clonotype was seen only once. At one boundary the junction diverges from the germline segment, which might be a read error. V is TRBV7-9 and J is TRBJ1-2; 7 nucleotides align to TRBD1. The CDR3 consists of 14 residues. CDR1 is SEHNR, CDR2 FQNEAQ, per germline (reference sequence). CDR3 residues: CAGSNRDRIYGYTF. In DNA form, the CDR3 reads TGTGCCGGCAGCAACCGGGACAGAATCTATGGCTACACCTTC.

The chain joins TRBV12-3 or TRBV12-4 to TRBJ2-2; the D is unclear. The germline V and J ends were trimmed by 8 bases and 4 bases, with 17 bases remaining between them. CDR3 length: 15 amino acids. CDR3 amino acids: CASDGVASFTGELFF. For the CDR3, the DNA is TGTGCCAGCGACGGAGTAGCAAGCTTCACCGGGGAGCTGTTTTTT.

This clonotype has just a few counts. The gene calls are TRBV6-2 or TRBV6-3 and TRBJ2-1, with a weak D call TRBD1 (6 bases). Trimming cost V 0 bases and J 2 bases, with 8 bases left between them. The length of the CDR3 is 15 residues. Germline V CDR1 and CDR2: MNHEY, SVGEGT. CDR3: CASSYSRGPYNEQFF. The CDR3, as DNA: TGTGCCAGCAGTTACTCCAGGGGACCCTACAATGAGCAGTTCTTC.

This clonotype occurred a few times. The chain carries TRBV6-1 and TRBJ2-1, with D possibly being TRBD2 (6 bases). This CDR3 is built from 11 residues. Per germline, CDR1 MNHNS and CDR2 SASEGT. Deletions cut 10 bases from V and 9 bases from J, with 13 bases between. This chain's CDR3 is CATPRRGEQFF. CDR3 sequence (DNA): TGTGCCACCCCTCGGAGGGGTGAGCAGTTCTTC.

This rearrangement joins TRBV5-6 to TRBJ2-5; D is unclear. The CDR3 covers 15 residues. Germline V gene sequence: CDR1 SGHDT, CDR2 YYEEEE. V shed 0 bases and J shed 2 bases, with 11 bases lying between them. Here the CDR3 DNA reads TGTGCCAGCAGCTTGGACGGCAGCCATCAAGAGACCCAGTACTTC. Translating gives CASSLDGSHQETQYF.

This chain connects TRBV5-1 to TRBJ2-5; 8 bases are a match to TRBD2. The CDR3 runs 16 residues. In germline, CDR1 is SGHRS, CDR2 YFSETQ. The J segment lost 2 bases and the V segment lost 0 bases, leaving 6 bases of the junction unmatched. CDR3 sequence reads: CASSLVSGVLQETQYF. In DNA, the CDR3 is TGCGCCAGCAGCTTGGTTAGCGGGGTACTTCAAGAGACCCAGTACTTC.

V usage is TRBV5-1 and J usage is TRBJ2-7, with D possibly being TRBD1 (6 bases). Germline V gene sequence: CDR1 SGHRS, CDR2 YFSETQ. Trimming shortened V by 2 bases and J by 5 bases, and 11 bases separated the two germline ends. CDR3 length equals 13 residues. DNA of the CDR3: TGCGCCAGCAGCTTACAGGGTTCCCACGAGCAGTACTTC. It specifies CASSLQGSHEQYF.

This chain uses TRBV28 with TRBJ1-5; 8 positions match TRBD1. The germline V gene has CDR1 MDHEN and CDR2 SYDVKM. CDR3 size: 18 residues. The V segment lost 7 bases and the J segment 2 bases; nucleotides outside the gene matches: 16. This chain's CDR3 is CASNKEQGAVSGNQPQHF. The CDR3 region has the DNA TGTGCCAGCAACAAAGAGCAGGGGGCGGTCTCAGGCAATCAGCCCCAGCATTTT.

The chain is built from TRBV9 and TRBJ1-2, with D possibly being TRBD1 (6 bases). From germline, CDR1 is SGDLS and CDR2 YYNGEE. V was pared by 3 bases and J by 3 bases, with 18 bases between. This CDR3 contains 16 residues. For the CDR3, the DNA is TGTGCCAGCAGCGCCGGAGGCGCAGGGGACTACTATGGCTACACCTTC. It specifies CASSAGGAGDYYGYTF.

The V and J genes are TRBV27 and TRBJ2-4; D unclear. Gene TRBJ2-7 matches the end of the DNA better, so the J call may be wrong. CDR1 is MNHEY and CDR2 is SMNVEV in the germline V gene (reference sequence). The CDR3 length is 14 residues. CDR3 DNA sequence: TGTGCCAGCAGTTCCCGACCCCCCCAAGGCGAGCAGTACTTC. Translation gives CASSSRPPQGEQYF.

This chain uses TRBV7-2 with TRBJ2-5; D might be TRBD1 or TRBD2, each matching 6 bases. CDR3 length equals 16 residues. CDR1 and CDR2 from the germline V gene are SGHTA and FQGNSA. Trimming pared 3 bases from V and 2 bases from J, leaving 16 bases between. The CDR3: CASSFGGGLGQETQYF. CDR3 in DNA: TGTGCCAGCAGCTTCGGAGGGGGATTAGGGCAAGAGACCCAGTACTTC.

Comments on this clonotype: A read error may produce the germline difference seen at one junction end. The J gene is TRBJ2-7, the V gene TRBV20-1; weak D call: TRBD1 (6 bases). Germline CDR1 reads DFQATT; CDR2 reads SNEGSKA (reference sequence). This CDR3 is 15 amino acids long. Written as DNA, the CDR3 is TGCAGTACTAGAGATCTGGGAACAGGGCCCTACGAGCAGTACTTC. Residues: CSTRDLGTGPYEQYF.

This clonotype has only a few counts. The chain carries TRBV29-1 and TRBJ2-7; D is ambiguous. Germline-derived CDR1 and CDR2 are SQVTM and ANQGSEA. Trimming removed 2 bases from V and 1 base from J, with 9 bases in between. This CDR3 spans 13 amino acids. In nucleotides, the CDR3 is TGCAGCGTTGAAACCCCTAGATCCTACGAGCAGTACTTC. It is translated as CSVETPRSYEQYF.

This clonotype was seen repeatedly, ten times or more. The V gene is TRBV7-2, the J gene TRBJ2-7; no definite D call. Germline-derived CDR1 and CDR2 are SGHTA and FQGNSA. With 4 bases removed from V and 2 bases from J, the gap between germline ends came to 12 bases. This CDR3 is built from 14 residues. The CDR3: CASSSPGRAYEQYF. The CDR3 DNA reads TGTGCCAGCAGCTCTCCCGGCCGGGCCTACGAGCAGTACTTC.